This T cell receptor (beta chain) was recorded in a study of cytomegalovirus exposure and HLA in healthy donors. Whole-study results and caveats: Specificity for CMV antigens was confirmed in vitro for three of the CMV-associated chains.

The germline gives CDR1 SEHNR, CDR2 FQNEAQ (reference sequence). The CDR3 runs 16 residues. The primer mix had 60 Vbeta and 13 Jbeta primers. Only in-frame clones appear in the TCRdb table, and some are missing; sequencing was by immunoSEQ multiplex PCR. The table lists 170,000 or so clones, 80% of them singletons, with 1% in the top ten. On this clone itself: Its antigen is currently unknown. One junction end does not reproduce the germline sequence, and a read error may be involved.

What was sequenced was PBMCs. This receptor was identified in a woman in her fifties or sixties in good health and CMV-seropositive. This chain links TRBV7-9 with TRBJ2-1; 8 positions agree with TRBD2. This CDR3 reads CSSSQPPGLGRDEQFF. In DNA, the CDR3 is TGTTCCAGCAGTCAACCGCCGGGACTAGGAAGGGATGAGCAGTTCTTC.